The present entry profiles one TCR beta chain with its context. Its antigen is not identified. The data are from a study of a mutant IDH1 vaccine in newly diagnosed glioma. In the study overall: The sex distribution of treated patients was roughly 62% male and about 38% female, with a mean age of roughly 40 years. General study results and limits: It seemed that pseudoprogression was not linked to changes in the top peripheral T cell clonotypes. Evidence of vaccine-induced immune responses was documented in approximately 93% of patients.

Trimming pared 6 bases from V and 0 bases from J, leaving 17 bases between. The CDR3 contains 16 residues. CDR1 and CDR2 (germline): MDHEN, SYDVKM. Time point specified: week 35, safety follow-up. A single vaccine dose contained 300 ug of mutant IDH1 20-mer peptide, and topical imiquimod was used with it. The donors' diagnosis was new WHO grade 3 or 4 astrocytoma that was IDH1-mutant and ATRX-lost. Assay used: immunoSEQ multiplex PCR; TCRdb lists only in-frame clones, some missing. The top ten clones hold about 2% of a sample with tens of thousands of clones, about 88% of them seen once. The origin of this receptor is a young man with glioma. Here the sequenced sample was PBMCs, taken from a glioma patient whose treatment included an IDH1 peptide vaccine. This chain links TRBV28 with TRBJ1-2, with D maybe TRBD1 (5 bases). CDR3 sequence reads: CASRSGPGGPNYGYTF. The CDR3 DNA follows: TGTGCCAGCAGGTCCGGACCTGGGGGTCCTAACTATGGCTACACCTTC.